The present T cell receptor (beta chain) was sequenced within a study of shared clonotypes between healthy human individuals. A CD45RA-negative memory subset and a CD45RA+ naive subset were separated from the CD4+ cells. Whole-study findings and limits: Clonotype sharing among donors was thought likely to change with sequencing depth.

Trimming removed 7 bases at V and 8 bases at J, with 15 bases between. The CDR3 sequence is 14 residues long. Looked up from germline, CDR1 is MNHNS and CDR2 is SASEGT. Points on this clone: What it binds is not known.

TCRdb keeps only in-frame clones here, not all; method: immunoSEQ multiplex PCR. This repertoire shows a few million clones, approximately 96% found once; its top ten account for roughly 0.13%. This chain uses TRBV6-1 with TRBJ1-6; D unclear. The TCR was taken from a man between 18 and 29 years old in good health. Specimen: naive CD4+ T cells sorted from blood. As for subset: CD45RA+ positively selected. CDR3 residues: CASTRMGMDSPLHF. The CDR3 DNA is TGTGCCAGCACCCGAATGGGGATGGATTCACCCCTCCACTTT.